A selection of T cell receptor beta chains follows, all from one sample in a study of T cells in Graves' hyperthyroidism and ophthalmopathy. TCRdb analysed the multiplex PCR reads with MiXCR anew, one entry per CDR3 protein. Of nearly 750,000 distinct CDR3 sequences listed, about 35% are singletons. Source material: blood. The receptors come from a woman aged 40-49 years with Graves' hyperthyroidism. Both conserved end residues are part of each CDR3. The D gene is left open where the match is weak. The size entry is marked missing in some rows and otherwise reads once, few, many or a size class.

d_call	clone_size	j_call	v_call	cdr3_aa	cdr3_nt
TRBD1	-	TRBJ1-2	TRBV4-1	CASTYTTGDYGYTF	TGCGCCAGCACCTACACCACAGGGGACTATGGCTACACCTTC
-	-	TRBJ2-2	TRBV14	CASSQEWAAGELFF	TGTGCCAGCAGCCAAGAATGGGCAGCCGGGGAGCTGTTTTTT
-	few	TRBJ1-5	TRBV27	CASSLTSTNQPQHF	TGTGCCAGCAGTTTAACCAGCACCAATCAGCCCCAGCATTTT
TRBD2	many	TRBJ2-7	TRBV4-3	CASSQETSGGYEQYF	TGCGCCAGCAGCCAAGAAACTAGCGGGGGTTACGAGCAGTACTTC
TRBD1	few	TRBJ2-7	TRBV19	CASRPADRHSYEQYF	TGTGCCAGTAGACCAGCGGACAGGCACTCCTACGAGCAGTACTTC
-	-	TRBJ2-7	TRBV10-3	CAISAVLDGYEQYF	TGTGCCATCAGTGCCGTATTGGACGGTTACGAGCAGTACTTC
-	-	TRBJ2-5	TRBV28	CASSPVTEGYQETQYF	TGTGCCAGCAGTCCAGTCACAGAGGGGTACCAAGAGACCCAGTACTTC
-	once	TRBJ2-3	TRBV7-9	CASRRHESTDTQYF	TGTGCCAGCAGACGACATGAGTCCACAGATACGCAGTATTTT
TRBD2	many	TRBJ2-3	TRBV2	CASSPRTSVGADTQYF	TGTGCCAGCAGTCCGCGGACTAGCGTAGGAGCAGATACGCAGTATTTT
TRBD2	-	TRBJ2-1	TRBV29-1	CSVSRLAGGYEQFF	TGCAGCGTTTCCCGACTAGCGGGAGGTTATGAGCAGTTCTTC
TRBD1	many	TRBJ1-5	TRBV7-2	CASSSQGAGPNLPQHF	TGTGCCAGCAGCTCGCAGGGGGCGGGCCCTAATCTGCCCCAGCATTTT
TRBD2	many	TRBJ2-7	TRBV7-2	CASSRLAGVSYEQYF	TGTGCCAGCAGCCGACTAGCGGGAGTCTCCTACGAGCAGTACTTC
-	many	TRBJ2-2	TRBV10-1	CASRAGTLSGELFF	TGCGCCAGCAGGGCCGGGACTCTCTCTGGGGAGCTGTTTTTT
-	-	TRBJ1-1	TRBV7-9	CASSSGQSEAFF	TGTGCCAGCAGCTCTGGACAGTCTGAAGCTTTCTTT
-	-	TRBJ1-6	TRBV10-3	CAISVSGGTEPLHF	TGTGCCATCAGTGTTTCAGGAGGTACTGAACCCCTCCACTTT
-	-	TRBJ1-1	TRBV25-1	CASSVGRLNTEAFF	TGTGCCAGCAGTGTGGGACGGTTGAACACTGAAGCTTTCTTT
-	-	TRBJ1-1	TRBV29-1	CSPGVGGNEAFF	TGCAGCCCGGGAGTAGGTGGCAATGAAGCTTTCTTT
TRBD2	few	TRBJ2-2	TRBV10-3	CATSDFGRGASGGADTGELFF	TGTGCCACCAGTGATTTCGGACGGGGAGCAAGCGGGGGGGCCGACACCGGGGAGCTGTTTTTT
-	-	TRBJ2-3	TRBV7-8	CASSPMGDTQYF	TGTGCCAGCAGCCCTATGGGCGATACGCAGTATTTT
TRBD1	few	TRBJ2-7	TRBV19	CASSGGGRDRASYEQYF	TGTGCCAGTAGTGGCGGGGGCCGGGACAGGGCCTCCTACGAGCAGTACTTC
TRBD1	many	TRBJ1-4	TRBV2	CASTSAGGEDEKLFF	TGTGCCAGCACCTCGGCAGGGGGCGAAGATGAAAAACTGTTTTTT
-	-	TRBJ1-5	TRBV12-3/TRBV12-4	CASSLRRSWQETQHF	TGTGCCAGCAGTTTAAGGAGGTCTTGGCAAGAGACCCAGCATTTT
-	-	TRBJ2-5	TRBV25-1	CASSGQRADSLREETQYF	TGTGCCAGCAGTGGCCAGAGGGCTGACAGCCTAAGGGAGGAGACCCAGTACTTC
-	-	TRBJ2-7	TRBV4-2	CASSQGGDSYVHEQYF	TGTGCCAGCAGCCAAGGGGGGGACAGTTATGTCCACGAGCAGTACTTC
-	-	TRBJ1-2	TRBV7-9	CASSHRTGIYGYTF	TGTGCCAGCAGCCACCGTACAGGAATATATGGCTACACCTTC
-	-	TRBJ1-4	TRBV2	CASSARGAGGKLFF	TGTGCCAGCAGTGCAAGAGGTGCGGGGGGGAAACTGTTTTTT
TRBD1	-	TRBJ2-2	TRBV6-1	CASSFLGQGDAELFF	TGTGCCAGCAGCTTCTTGGGACAGGGGGACGCGGAGCTGTTTTTT
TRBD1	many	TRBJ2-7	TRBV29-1	CSVEGDRNYEQYF	TGCAGCGTTGAAGGGGACAGGAACTACGAGCAGTACTTC
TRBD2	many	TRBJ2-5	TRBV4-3	CASSRTSGAETQYF	TGCGCCAGCAGCCGGACTAGCGGGGCCGAGACCCAGTACTTC
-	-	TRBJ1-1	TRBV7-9	CASRPAGGPATEAFF	TGTGCCAGCAGGCCTGCGGGGGGCCCAGCCACTGAAGCTTTCTTT
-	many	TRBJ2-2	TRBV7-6	CASSLAGTNTGELFF	TGTGCCAGCAGCTTGGCGGGTACGAACACCGGGGAGCTGTTTTTT
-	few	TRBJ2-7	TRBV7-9	CASSPAQWGVDEQYF	TGTGCCAGCAGCCCCGCTCAGTGGGGGGTTGACGAGCAGTACTTC
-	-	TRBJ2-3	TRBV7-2	CASDEYTDTQYF	TGTGCCAGTGACGAGTACACAGATACGCAGTATTTT